This TCR beta chain was sequenced during a study of T cell repertoires in cytomegalovirus infection (dated by TCRdb to the late 2010s). Regarding the research as a whole: Donor HLA type was relevant to the analysis, because carriage of CMV infection together with the matching HLA type was indicated by public TCR beta signatures. Overall study results and their limits: In both this cohort and an independent cohort of a few hundred donors, the cumulative frequency of public TCR beta family members distinguished carriers of CMV infection plus the relevant HLA type. The ex vivo response was dominated by HLA-C-restricted CMV-specific TCR beta clonotypes, which also provided the single most frequent clonotype in two of eight donors.

The CDR3 covers 13 residues, taking in both the cysteine and the phenylalanine. Only CDR3 DNA remains: 39 bases, in frame from the first base. Relative to germline, V is 2 bases shorter and J is 8 bases shorter, with 10 bases between their ends. Per the germline V gene, SGHNT is the CDR1 and YENEEA is the CDR2. Sequenced using an Illumina HiSeq 1500. TCRdb ran its own pipeline on the public reads, namely fastp trimming at Q25 and MiXCR clone calling, and kept in-frame beta chains. Each record represents a unique CDR3 protein, reported with the most common genes and DNA among its rows. Across this sample there are 400,000 or so distinct CDR3 sequences, with roughly 18% seen only once. The ten largest clones capture under 9% of the sample. This clonotype was detected many times. Its antigen is unknown. No base quality information exists; no much larger clone differs at one position.

This TCR was sampled from a human donor in good health (CMV status not recorded). Some clones in this sample may be carry-over from other donors' samples. The sequence joins TRBV11-3 to TRBJ2-1; the D gene remains uncertain. Sequences were obtained from PBMCs. The base sequence is TGTGCCAGCAGCTTAACAGTTCTCTATGAGCAGTTCTTC. Its protein reads: CASSLTVLYEQFF.